This is a list of T cell receptor beta chains from one sample in a study of Ad26.COV2.S vaccination and SARS-CoV-2 variants. Assay used: immunoSEQ multiplex PCR; TCRdb lists only in-frame clones, some missing. The top ten hold about 1.6% of the sample, which has 440,000 or so clones, roughly 90% seen once. The material sequenced was peripheral blood, taken in a trial of Ad26.COV2.S vaccine versus placebo. These receptors were collected from a person aged 18-60 years who received the Ad26.COV2.S COVID-19 vaccine or a placebo. Each CDR3 is given with its conserved first and last residue. D genes are given only for firm matches.

j_call d_call v_call cdr3_aa cdr3_nt
TRBJ2-1 TRBD1 TRBV9 CASNTRDRGVNEQFF TGTGCCAGCAATACTCGGGACAGGGGGGTCAATGAGCAGTTCTTC
TRBJ2-5 TRBD1 TRBV5-4 CASSLTGAEETQYF TGTGCCAGCAGCTTGACAGGGGCCGAGGAGACCCAGTACTTC
TRBJ2-7 TRBD1 TRBV28 CASSSRDRVPYEQYF TGTGCCAGCAGTTCCCGGGACAGGGTCCCCTACGAGCAGTACTTC
TRBJ2-3 - TRBV6-5 CASKQTDTQYF TGTGCCAGCAAACAAACAGATACGCAGTATTTT
TRBJ2-1 TRBD2 TRBV6-5 CASRIERDSYNEQFF TGTGCCAGCAGGATTGAGCGGGACTCCTACAATGAGCAGTTCTTC
TRBJ1-1 - TRBV6-2/TRBV6-3 CASSEGGRAFF TGTGCCAGCAGTGAGGGAGGTCGAGCTTTCTTT
TRBJ2-3 - TRBV4-3 CASSLWAASTDTQYF TGCGCCAGCAGCCTTTGGGCTGCTAGCACAGATACGCAGTATTTT
TRBJ2-7 - TRBV18 CASSPPFPGAEQYF TGTGCCAGCTCACCACCCTTTCCCGGGGCCGAGCAGTACTTC
TRBJ2-1 - TRBV11-3 CASSLENEQFF TGTGCCAGCAGCCTCGAAAATGAGCAGTTCTTC
TRBJ2-4 TRBD1 TRBV7-2 CASSFGTVSKNIQYF TGTGCCAGCAGCTTCGGGACAGTATCCAAAAACATTCAGTACTTC
TRBJ2-3 TRBD2 TRBV5-1 CASSLVAGGSTDTQYF TGCGCCAGCAGCTTGGTCGCGGGGGGAAGCACAGATACGCAGTATTTT
TRBJ1-2 - TRBV4-3 CASSQAGYGRDQSGYTF TGCGCCAGCAGCCAAGCCGGTTACGGACGGGACCAGTCGGGCTACACCTTC
TRBJ2-7 TRBD2 TRBV4-3 CASSQDVTSGGYEQYF TGCGCCAGCAGCCAAGATGTGACTAGCGGGGGGTACGAGCAGTACTTC
TRBJ1-3 - TRBV30 CARGLSGNTIYF TGTGCCCGGGGCCTCTCTGGAAACACCATATATTTT
TRBJ1-2 - TRBV28 CASSHSKDYNYGYTF TGTGCCAGCAGCCACTCCAAGGACTATAACTATGGCTACACCTTC